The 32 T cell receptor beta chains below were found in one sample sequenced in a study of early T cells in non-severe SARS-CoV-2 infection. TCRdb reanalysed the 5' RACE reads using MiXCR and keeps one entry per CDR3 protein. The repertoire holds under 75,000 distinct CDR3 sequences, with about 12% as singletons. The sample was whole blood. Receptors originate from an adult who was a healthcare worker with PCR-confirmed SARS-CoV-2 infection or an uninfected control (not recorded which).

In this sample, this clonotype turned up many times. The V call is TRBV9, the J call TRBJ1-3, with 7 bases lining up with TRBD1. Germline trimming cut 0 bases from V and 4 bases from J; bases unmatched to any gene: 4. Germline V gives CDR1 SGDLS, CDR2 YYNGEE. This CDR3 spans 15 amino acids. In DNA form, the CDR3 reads TGTGCCAGCAGCGTAGAGGGACAGAGGGGAAACACCATATATTTT. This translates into CASSVEGQRGNTIYF.

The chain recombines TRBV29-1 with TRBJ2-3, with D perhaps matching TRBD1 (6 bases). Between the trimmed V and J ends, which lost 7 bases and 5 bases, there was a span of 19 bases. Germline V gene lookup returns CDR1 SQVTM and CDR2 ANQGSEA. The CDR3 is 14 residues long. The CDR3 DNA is TGCAGCGCCCTCTCGGGACGGACAGTAGATACGCAGTATTTT. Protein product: CSALSGRTVDTQYF.

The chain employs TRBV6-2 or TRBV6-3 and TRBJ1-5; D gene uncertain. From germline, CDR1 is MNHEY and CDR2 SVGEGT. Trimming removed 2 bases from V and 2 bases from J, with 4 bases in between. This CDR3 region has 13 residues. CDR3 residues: CASSYRGNQPQHF. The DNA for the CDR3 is TGTGCCAGCAGTTACCGCGGCAATCAGCCCCAGCATTTT.

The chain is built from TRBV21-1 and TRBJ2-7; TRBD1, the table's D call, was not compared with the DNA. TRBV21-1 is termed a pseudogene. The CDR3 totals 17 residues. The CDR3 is CASSTRYRDRGPYEQYF. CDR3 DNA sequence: TGTGCCAGCAGCACCCGATACCGGGACAGGGGTCCCTACGAGCAGTACTTC.

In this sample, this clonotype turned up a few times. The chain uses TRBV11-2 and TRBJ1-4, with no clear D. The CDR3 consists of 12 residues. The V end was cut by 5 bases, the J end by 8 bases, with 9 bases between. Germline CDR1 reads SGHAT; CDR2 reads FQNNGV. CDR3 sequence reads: CASSPLAEKLFF. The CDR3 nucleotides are TGTGCCAGCAGCCCACTGGCGGAAAAACTGTTTTTT.

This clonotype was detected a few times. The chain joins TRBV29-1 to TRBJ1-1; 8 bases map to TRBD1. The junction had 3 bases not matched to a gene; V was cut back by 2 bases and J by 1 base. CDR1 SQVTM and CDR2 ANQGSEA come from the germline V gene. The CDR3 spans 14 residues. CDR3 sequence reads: CSVESDRGNTEAFF. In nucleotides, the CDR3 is TGCAGCGTTGAATCCGACAGGGGGAACACTGAAGCTTTCTTT. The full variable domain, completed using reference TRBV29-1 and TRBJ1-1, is SAVISQKPSRDICQRGTSLTIQCQVDSQVTMMFWYRQQPGQSLTLIATANQGSEATYESGFVIDKFPISRPNLTFSTLTVSNMSPEDSSIYLCSVESDRGNTEAFFGQGTRLTVV.

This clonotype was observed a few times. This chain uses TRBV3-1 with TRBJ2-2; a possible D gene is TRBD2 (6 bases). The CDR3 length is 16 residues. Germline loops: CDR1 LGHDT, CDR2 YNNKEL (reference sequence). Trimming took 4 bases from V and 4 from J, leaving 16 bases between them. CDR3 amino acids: CASSLSLSGSTGELFF. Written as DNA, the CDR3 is TGTGCCAGCAGCCTTAGCCTTAGCGGTAGCACCGGGGAGCTGTTTTTT.

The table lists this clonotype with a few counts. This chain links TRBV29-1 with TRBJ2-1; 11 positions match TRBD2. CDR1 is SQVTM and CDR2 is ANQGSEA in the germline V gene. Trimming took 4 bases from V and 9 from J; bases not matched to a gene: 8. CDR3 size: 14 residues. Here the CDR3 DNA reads TGCAGCGTTGCCGCACTAGCGGGAGAAGGTGAGCAGTTCTTC. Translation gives CSVAALAGEGEQFF.

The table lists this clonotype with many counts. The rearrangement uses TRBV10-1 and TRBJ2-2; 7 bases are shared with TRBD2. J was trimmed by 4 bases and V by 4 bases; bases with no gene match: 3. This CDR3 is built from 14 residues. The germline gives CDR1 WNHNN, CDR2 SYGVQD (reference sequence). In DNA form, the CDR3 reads TGCGCCAGCAGTGCGGCGGGAGTCACCGGGGAGCTGTTTTTT. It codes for CASSAAGVTGELFF.

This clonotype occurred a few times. CDR3 sequence reads: CASSFRVSSYEQYF. CDR3 nucleotide sequence: TGTGCCAGCAGCTTTCGGGTCAGCTCCTACGAGCAGTACTTC. The chain combines TRBV5-6 with TRBJ2-7; the D is unclear. The CDR3 totals 14 residues. From germline, CDR1 is SGHDT and CDR2 YYEEEE. V was cut by 2 bases and J by 0 bases, with 9 bases left in between.

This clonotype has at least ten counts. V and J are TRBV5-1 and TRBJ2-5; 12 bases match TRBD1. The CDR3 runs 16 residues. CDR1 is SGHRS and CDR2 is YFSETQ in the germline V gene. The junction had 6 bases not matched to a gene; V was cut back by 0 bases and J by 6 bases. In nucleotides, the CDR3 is TGCGCCAGCAGCTTGGCTGGGACAGGGGGCGGACAGACCCAGTACTTC. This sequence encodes CASSLAGTGGGQTQYF. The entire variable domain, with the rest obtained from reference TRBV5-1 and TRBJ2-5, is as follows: KAGVTQTPRYLIKTRGQQVTLSCSPISGHRSVSWYQQTPGQGLQFLFEYFSETQRNKGNFPGRFSGRQFSNSRSEMNVSTLELGDSALYLCASSLAGTGGGQTQYFGPGTRLLVL.

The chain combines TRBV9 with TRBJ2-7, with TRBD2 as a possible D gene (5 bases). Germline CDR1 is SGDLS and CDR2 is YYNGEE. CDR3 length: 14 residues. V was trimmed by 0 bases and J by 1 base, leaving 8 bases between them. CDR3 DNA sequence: TGTGCCAGCAGCGTAGACGGGATATCCTACGAGCAGTACTTC. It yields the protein CASSVDGISYEQYF.

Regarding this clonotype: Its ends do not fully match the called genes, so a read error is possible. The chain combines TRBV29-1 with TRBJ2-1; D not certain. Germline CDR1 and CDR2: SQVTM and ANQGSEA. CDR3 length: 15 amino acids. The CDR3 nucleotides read TGCAGCGTTCAAGAGTTCTTACGGTCCTACAATGAGCAGTTCTTC. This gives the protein CSVQEFLRSYNEQFF.

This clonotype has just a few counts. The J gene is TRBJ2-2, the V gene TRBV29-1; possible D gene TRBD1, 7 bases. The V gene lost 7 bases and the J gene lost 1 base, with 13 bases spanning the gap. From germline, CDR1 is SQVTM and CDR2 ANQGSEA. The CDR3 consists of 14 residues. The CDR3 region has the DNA TGCAGCGCGAGCCAGGGGGGGAACACCGGGGAGCTGTTTTTT. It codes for CSASQGGNTGELFF.

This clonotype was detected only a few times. The CDR3 sequence: CASSLDVGRTQHF. The CDR3 DNA follows: TGTGCCAGCAGCTTAGATGTAGGCAGGACCCAGCATTTT. The genes are TRBV11-2 and TRBJ1-5, with unresolved D. Per germline, CDR1 SGHAT and CDR2 FQNNGV. V lost 0 bases, J lost 11 bases, and 11 bases lay in between. This CDR3 is 13 amino acids long.

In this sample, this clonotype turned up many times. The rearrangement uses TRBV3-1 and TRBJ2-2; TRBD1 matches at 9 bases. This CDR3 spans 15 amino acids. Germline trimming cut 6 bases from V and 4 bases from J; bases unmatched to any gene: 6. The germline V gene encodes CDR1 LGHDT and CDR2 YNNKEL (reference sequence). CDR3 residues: CASRRGTGITGELFF. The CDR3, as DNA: TGTGCCAGCAGACGAGGGACAGGGATCACCGGGGAGCTGTTTTTT.

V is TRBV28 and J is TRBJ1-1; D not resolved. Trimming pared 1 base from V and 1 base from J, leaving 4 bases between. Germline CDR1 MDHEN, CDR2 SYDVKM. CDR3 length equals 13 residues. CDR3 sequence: CASSLYGNTEAFF. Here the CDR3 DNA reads TGTGCCAGCAGTTTATACGGGAACACTGAAGCTTTCTTT. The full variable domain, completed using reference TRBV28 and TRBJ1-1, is DVKVTQSSRYLVKRTGEKVFLECVQDMDHENMFWYRQDPGLGLRLIYFSYDVKMKEKGDIPEGYSVSREKKERFSLILESASTNQTSMYLCASSLYGNTEAFFGQGTRLTVV.

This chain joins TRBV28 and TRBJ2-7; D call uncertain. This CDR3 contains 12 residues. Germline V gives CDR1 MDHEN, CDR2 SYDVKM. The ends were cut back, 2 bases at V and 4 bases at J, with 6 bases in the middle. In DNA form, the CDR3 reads TGTGCCAGCAGTTTAGGTCGGTACGAGCAGTACTTC. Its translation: CASSLGRYEQYF.

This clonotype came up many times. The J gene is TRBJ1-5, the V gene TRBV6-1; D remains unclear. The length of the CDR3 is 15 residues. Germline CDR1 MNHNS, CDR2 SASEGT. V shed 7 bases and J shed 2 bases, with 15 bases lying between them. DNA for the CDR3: TGTGCCAGCAATTTTGATTGGGATCGCAATCAGCCCCAGCATTTT. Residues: CASNFDWDRNQPQHF.

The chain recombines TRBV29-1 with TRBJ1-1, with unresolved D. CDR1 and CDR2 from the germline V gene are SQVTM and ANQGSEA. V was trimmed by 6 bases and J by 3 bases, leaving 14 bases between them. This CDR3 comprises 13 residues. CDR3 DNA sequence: TGCAGCGTATCGAGCAGTCCAGACACTGAAGCTTTCTTT. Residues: CSVSSSPDTEAFF.

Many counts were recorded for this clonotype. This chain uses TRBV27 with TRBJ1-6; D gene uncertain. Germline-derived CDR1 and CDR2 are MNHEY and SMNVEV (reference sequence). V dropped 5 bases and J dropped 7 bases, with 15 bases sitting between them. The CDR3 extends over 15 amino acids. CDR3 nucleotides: TGTGCCAGCAGTCCCGGGTGGGCTGGGAATTCACCCCTCCACTTT. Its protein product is CASSPGWAGNSPLHF.

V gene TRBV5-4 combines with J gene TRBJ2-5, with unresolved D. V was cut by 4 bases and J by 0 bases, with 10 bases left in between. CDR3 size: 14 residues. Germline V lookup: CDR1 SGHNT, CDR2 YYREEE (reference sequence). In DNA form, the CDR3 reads TGTGCCAGCAGCCCAACGAAAGACCAAGAGACCCAGTACTTC. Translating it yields CASSPTKDQETQYF.

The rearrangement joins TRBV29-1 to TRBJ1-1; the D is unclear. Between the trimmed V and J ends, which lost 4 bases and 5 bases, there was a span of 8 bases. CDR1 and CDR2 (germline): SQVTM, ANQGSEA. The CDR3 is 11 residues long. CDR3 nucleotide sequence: TGCAGCGTTGTAAGGGCGACTGAAGCTTTCTTT. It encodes CSVVRATEAFF.

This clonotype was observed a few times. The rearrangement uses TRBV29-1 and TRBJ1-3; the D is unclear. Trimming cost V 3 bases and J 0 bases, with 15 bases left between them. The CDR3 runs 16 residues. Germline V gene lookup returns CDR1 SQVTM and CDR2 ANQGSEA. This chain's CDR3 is CSVELLDGRSGNTIYF. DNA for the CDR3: TGCAGCGTTGAGCTACTTGACGGCCGCTCTGGAAACACCATATATTTT.

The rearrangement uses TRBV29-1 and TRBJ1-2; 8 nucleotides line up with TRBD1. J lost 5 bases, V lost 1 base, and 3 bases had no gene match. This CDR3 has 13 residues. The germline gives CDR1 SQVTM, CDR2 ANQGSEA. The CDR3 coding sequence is TGCAGCGTTGAAGCCGGGACAGGATATGGCTACACCTTC. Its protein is CSVEAGTGYGYTF.

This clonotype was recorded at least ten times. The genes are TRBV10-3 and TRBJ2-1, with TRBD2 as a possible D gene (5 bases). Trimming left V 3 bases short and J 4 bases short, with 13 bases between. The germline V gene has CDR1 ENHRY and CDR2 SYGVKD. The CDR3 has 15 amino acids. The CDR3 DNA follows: TGTGCCATCAGTGAATCTCGGGGTTCTTACAATGAGCAGTTCTTC. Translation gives CAISESRGSYNEQFF.

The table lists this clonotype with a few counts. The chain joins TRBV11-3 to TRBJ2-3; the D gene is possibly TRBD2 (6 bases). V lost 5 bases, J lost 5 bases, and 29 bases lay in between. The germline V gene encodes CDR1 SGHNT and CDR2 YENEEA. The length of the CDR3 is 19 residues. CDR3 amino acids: CASSNVVGGGLLSRDTQYF. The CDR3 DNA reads TGTGCCAGCAGCAACGTAGTCGGCGGAGGGTTGTTAAGCCGAGATACGCAGTATTTT.

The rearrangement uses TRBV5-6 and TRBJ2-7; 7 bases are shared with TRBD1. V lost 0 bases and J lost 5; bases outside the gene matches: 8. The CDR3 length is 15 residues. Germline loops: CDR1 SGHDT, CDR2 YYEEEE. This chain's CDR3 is CASSLETGKLHEQYF. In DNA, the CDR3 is TGTGCCAGCAGCTTGGAGACAGGGAAACTACACGAGCAGTACTTC.

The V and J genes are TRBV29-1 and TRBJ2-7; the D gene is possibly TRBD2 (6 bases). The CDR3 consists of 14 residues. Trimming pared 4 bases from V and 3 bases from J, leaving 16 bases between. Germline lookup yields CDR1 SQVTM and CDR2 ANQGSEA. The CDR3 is CSVGSVGGNYEQYF. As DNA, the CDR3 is TGCAGCGTTGGGAGCGTTGGAGGGAACTACGAGCAGTACTTC.

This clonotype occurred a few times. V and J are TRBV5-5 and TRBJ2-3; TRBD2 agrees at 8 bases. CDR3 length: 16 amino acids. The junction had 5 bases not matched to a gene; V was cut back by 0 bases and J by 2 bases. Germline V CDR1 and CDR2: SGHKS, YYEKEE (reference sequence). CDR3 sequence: CASSLGLASHTDTQYF. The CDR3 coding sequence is TGTGCCAGCAGCTTGGGACTAGCGAGTCACACAGATACGCAGTATTTT.

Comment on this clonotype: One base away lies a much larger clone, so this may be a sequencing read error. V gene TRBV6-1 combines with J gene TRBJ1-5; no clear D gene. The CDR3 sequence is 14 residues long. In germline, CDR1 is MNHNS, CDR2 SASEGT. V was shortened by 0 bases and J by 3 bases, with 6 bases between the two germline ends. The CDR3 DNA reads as TGTGCCAGCAGTGAAGCGCTAATCAATCAGCCCCAGCATTTT. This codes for CASSEALINQPQHF.

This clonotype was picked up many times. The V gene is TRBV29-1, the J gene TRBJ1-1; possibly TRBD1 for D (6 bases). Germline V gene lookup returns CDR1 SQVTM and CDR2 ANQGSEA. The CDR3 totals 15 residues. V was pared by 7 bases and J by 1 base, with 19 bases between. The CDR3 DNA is TGCAGCGGGGCAAGGGGGACGGGGAAGAACACTGAAGCTTTCTTT. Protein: CSGARGTGKNTEAFF.